A selection of T cell receptor beta chains follows, all from one sample in a study of shared clonotypes between healthy human individuals. Sequenced by immunoSEQ multiplex PCR; TCRdb stores in-frame clones only, minus some. There are fewer than 800,000 clones in the sample; 90% to 95% occur only once, and about 24% lies in the top ten. The material sequenced was naive CD8+ T cells sorted from blood. The receptors originated from a man younger than 45 in good health. The CDR3 runs from the conserved cysteine through the conserved F or W. The D gene is left open where the match is weak. A clone size is listed for some rows: how often the clone was seen (once, few, many), or a class if it is expanded.

V gene: TRBV4-1; clone size: NA; J gene: TRBJ2-7; D gene: NA; CDR3 DNA: TGCGCCAGCAGCCAAGCTTTAGGCTACGAGCAGTACTTC; CDR3 protein: CASSQALGYEQYF
V gene: TRBV18; clone size: once; J gene: TRBJ2-7; D gene: TRBD2; CDR3 DNA: TGTGCCAGTCGGACTAGCGGGAGTCCCTACGAGCAGTACTTC; CDR3 protein: CASRTSGSPYEQYF
V gene: TRBV7-3; clone size: NA; J gene: TRBJ2-2; D gene: TRBD1; CDR3 DNA: TGTGCCAGCAGCGCCAAGGACAGGGGGAACACCGGGGAGCTGTTTTTT; CDR3 protein: CASSAKDRGNTGELFF
V gene: TRBV29-1; clone size: NA; J gene: TRBJ2-7; D gene: TRBD1; CDR3 DNA: TGCAGCGTTGAAGGGGACAGGGGGCTTCCCGACGAGCAGTACTTC; CDR3 protein: CSVEGDRGLPDEQYF
V gene: TRBV7-2; clone size: NA; J gene: TRBJ2-1; D gene: TRBD2; CDR3 DNA: TGTGCCAGCAGCTTAAGACTAGCGGGAGATGAGCAGTTCTTC; CDR3 protein: CASSLRLAGDEQFF
V gene: TRBV27; clone size: NA; J gene: TRBJ2-6; D gene: NA; CDR3 DNA: TGTGCCAGCAGCCTAAAACAGGGGACTTGGATCTCTGGGGCCAACGTCCTGACTTTC; CDR3 protein: CASSLKQGTWISGANVLTF
V gene: TRBV4-1; clone size: NA; J gene: TRBJ2-1; D gene: TRBD2; CDR3 DNA: TGCGCCAGCAGCCATCCGAGACAGGAGATACTAGCGGGAGTTCGCAATGAGCAGTTCTTC; CDR3 protein: CASSHPRQEILAGVRNEQFF
V gene: TRBV5-6; clone size: NA; J gene: TRBJ2-7; D gene: TRBD1; CDR3 DNA: TGTGCCAGCAGCTTAGGGCTCGGGACAGGGTCCTACGAGCAGTACTTC; CDR3 protein: CASSLGLGTGSYEQYF
V gene: TRBV29-1; clone size: once; J gene: TRBJ2-7; D gene: NA; CDR3 DNA: TGCAGCGTTGAAGATCCCAGGGGATCCTACGAGCAGTACTTC; CDR3 protein: CSVEDPRGSYEQYF
V gene: TRBV7-9; clone size: NA; J gene: TRBJ1-1; D gene: TRBD1; CDR3 DNA: TGTGCCAGCAGCTTTGTAATAACCGGGACAGGGAACACTGAAGCTTTCTTT; CDR3 protein: CASSFVITGTGNTEAFF
V gene: TRBV28; clone size: NA; J gene: TRBJ1-4; D gene: NA; CDR3 DNA: TGTGCCAGCAGTTTCTTGACACCAAGGGGAAGTGAGGAAAAACTGTTTTTT; CDR3 protein: CASSFLTPRGSEEKLFF
V gene: TRBV10-3; clone size: NA; J gene: TRBJ1-2; D gene: TRBD1; CDR3 DNA: TGTGCCATCAGTGAGTCGAGGGGACAGGGGGAAAATGATGGCTACACCTTC; CDR3 protein: CAISESRGQGENDGYTF
V gene: TRBV4-2; clone size: once; J gene: TRBJ2-7; D gene: NA; CDR3 DNA: TGTGCCAGCAGCCAAGAGCGGGGTGCCCCCTACGAGCAGTACTTC; CDR3 protein: CASSQERGAPYEQYF
V gene: TRBV19; clone size: NA; J gene: TRBJ2-3; D gene: NA; CDR3 DNA: TGTGCCAGTAGTATACAGAGGAGCACAGATACGCAGTATTTT; CDR3 protein: CASSIQRSTDTQYF
V gene: TRBV19; clone size: NA; J gene: TRBJ1-5; D gene: TRBD1; CDR3 DNA: TGTGCCAGTAGTGAAGACAGGGGCGATCAGCCCCAGCATTTT; CDR3 protein: CASSEDRGDQPQHF
V gene: TRBV25-1; clone size: NA; J gene: TRBJ2-7; D gene: NA; CDR3 DNA: TGTGCCAGCAGTGAAGCCGGCGGACAGAGCTCCTACGAGCAGTACTTC; CDR3 protein: CASSEAGGQSSYEQYF
V gene: TRBV11-2; clone size: NA; J gene: TRBJ2-2; D gene: TRBD1; CDR3 DNA: TGTGCCAGCAGCTTACTAAGGGACAGCTACGACTCGAACACCGGGGAGCTGTTTTTT; CDR3 protein: CASSLLRDSYDSNTGELFF
V gene: TRBV29-1; clone size: few; J gene: TRBJ1-1; D gene: NA; CDR3 DNA: TGCAGCGTTGATTTCTCCGACACTGAAGCTTTCTTT; CDR3 protein: CSVDFSDTEAFF
V gene: TRBV7-6; clone size: NA; J gene: TRBJ1-1; D gene: NA; CDR3 DNA: TGTGCCAGCAGCCCAACTAGGGTAGGCACTGAAGCTTTCTTT; CDR3 protein: CASSPTRVGTEAFF
V gene: TRBV27; clone size: NA; J gene: TRBJ2-1; D gene: TRBD2; CDR3 DNA: TGTGCCAGCAGCCAAAGCGGGACCCCTTACAATGAGCAGTTCTTC; CDR3 protein: CASSQSGTPYNEQFF
V gene: TRBV7-9; clone size: once; J gene: TRBJ2-2; D gene: NA; CDR3 DNA: TGTGCCAGCAGCTTTGCAGGGCTAGCCAACACCGGGGAGCTGTTTTTT; CDR3 protein: CASSFAGLANTGELFF
V gene: TRBV30; clone size: NA; J gene: TRBJ1-1; D gene: NA; CDR3 DNA: TGTGCCTGGGACCAAAGTCGGCAGGACACTGAAGCTTTCTTT; CDR3 protein: CAWDQSRQDTEAFF
V gene: TRBV5-1; clone size: NA; J gene: TRBJ2-3; D gene: NA; CDR3 DNA: TGCGCCAGCAGCAGCGGACCGGCGCGAGATACGCAGTATTTT; CDR3 protein: CASSSGPARDTQYF